The 14 T cell receptor beta chains listed next were all sequenced from one sample in a study of tissue T cells after allogeneic stem cell transplantation. The time point: mouse harvest day 14 after allogeneic transplant. Mouse grafts combined 10^7 T-cell-depleted bone marrow cells with 10^6 splenic CD5+ T cells. Libraries were prepared by immunoSEQ multiplex PCR; TCRdb keeps only in-frame clonotypes and omits some of them. The sample carries approximately 4,200 clones, under 60% recorded once. Input material: gut tissue. These receptors originate from a female BALB/c mouse given C57BL/6 T cells with graft-versus-host disease after an allogeneic hematopoietic cell transplant.

A remark on this clone: The gene symbols are mouse symbols. Sequencing ends 1 residue short of the CDR3 end; the germline J gene provides the rest. The chain employs TRBV15 and TRBJ2-4, with D unresolved. Germline V gene sequence: CDR1 SGHND, CDR2 FRSKSL. CDR3 length: 12 residues. V lost 1 base and J lost 1, with 0 bases in between. The sequenced part of the CDR3 DNA is TGTGCCAGCAGTTTAGGTCAAAACACCTTGTAC. Translated, it gives CASSLGQNTLY. The CDR3 as a whole reads CASSLGQNTLYF.

Comment on this clone: Gene and germline names: mouse. The CDR3 is cut off 1 residue early in the read; its end comes from the germline J gene. The chain couples TRBV23 to TRBJ2-2; TRBD1 was called by the table and not checked on the DNA. Per germline, CDR1 KGHTA and CDR2 FQNQQP. The CDR3 contains 14 residues. This CDR3 reads CSSSRQANTGQLYF. CDR3 bases read: TGCTCCAGCAGTCGACAGGCAAACACCGGGCAGCTCTAC. Full variable domain (missing parts from reference TRBV23 and TRBJ2-2): DAAVTQKPRYLIKMKGQEAEMKCIPEKGHTAVFWYQQKQSKELKFLIYFQNQQPLDQIDMVKERFSAVCPSSSLCSLGIRTCEAEDSALYLCSSSRQANTGQLYFGEGSKLTVL.

As to this clone: These gene names are mouse names. The read finishes 1 residue shy of the CDR3 end, and the germline J gene is used to complete it. The chain joins TRBV26 to TRBJ2-4; a weak D match, TRBD2 (7 bases). V was pared by 7 bases and J by 0 bases, with 11 bases between. Germline V gives CDR1 KGHPV, CDR2 FQNQEV (reference sequence). The CDR3 is 14 residues long. The CDR3 bases that were read are TGTGCCAGCACTGGGGGCACTAGTCAAAACACCTTGTAC. Amino acids: CASTGGTSQNTLY. The entire CDR3 is CASTGGTSQNTLYF.

Concerning this clone itself: Gene names denote mouse genes. From the germline J gene comes the end of the CDR3, since the read stops 1 residue before it. The V and J genes are TRBV16 and TRBJ1-1, with D uncertain. Germline loops: CDR1 SGHSA, CDR2 FRNQAP. CDR3 size: 12 residues. Trimming removed 1 base from V and 1 base from J, with 1 base in between. The part of the CDR3 DNA that was read is TGTGCAAGCAGCTTAGGGAACACAGAAGTCTTC. Amino acids: CASSLGNTEVF. Given in full, the CDR3 is CASSLGNTEVFF. The full variable domain, with the rest looked up from reference TRBV16 and TRBJ1-1, is NAGVIQTPRHKVTGKGQEATLWCEPISGHSAVFWYRQTIVQGLEFLTYFRNQAPIDDSGMPKERFSAQMPNQSHSTLKIQSTQPQDSAVYLCASSLGNTEVFFGKGTRLTVV.

As to this clone: Gene names denote mouse genes. CDR3 DNA (partial): TGTGCCAGCAGCTTACTGGGGGGGCGGAGTCAAAACACCTTGTAC. It specifies CASSLLGGRSQNTLY. The CDR3, in full, reads CASSLLGGRSQNTLYF. This sequence joins TRBV3 and TRBJ2-4; 10 bases line up with TRBD2. The CDR3 end lies 1 residue beyond the end of the read and is filled in from the germline J gene. This CDR3 has 16 residues. Germline V gene lookup returns CDR1 SNHLY and CDR2 FYNGKV (reference sequence). The V gene end was trimmed by 2 bases and the J gene end by 0 bases; junction bases not matched to a gene: 2. Together with reference TRBV3 and TRBJ2-4, the CDR3 gives the full variable domain: GPKVLQIPSHQIIDMGQMVTLNCDPVSNHLYFYWYKQILGQQMEFLVNFYNGKVMEKSKLFKDQFSVERPDGSYFTLKIQPTALEDSAVYFCASSLLGGRSQNTLYFGAGTRLSVL.

Concerning this clone: These gene names are mouse names. Read coverage stops 1 residue before the CDR3 terminus; the germline J gene supplies the remainder. The chain employs TRBV3 and TRBJ2-2; no clear D gene. This CDR3 comprises 14 residues. Germline V gene sequence: CDR1 SNHLY, CDR2 FYNGKV (reference sequence). V was pared by 4 bases and J by 0 bases, with 6 bases between. The CDR3 region is CASSSGTNTGQLYF. The CDR3 DNA, read in part, is TGTGCCAGCAGCTCCGGGACAAACACCGGGCAGCTCTAC.

Comment on this clone: Germline and genes here are mouse. The read is 1 residue too short to cover the CDR3 end, so that end is filled in from the germline J gene. This rearrangement joins TRBV12-1 to TRBJ1-4, with 7 bases that match TRBD1. J was trimmed by 4 bases and V by 0 bases; bases with no gene match: 7. From germline, CDR1 is SGHSN and CDR2 HYEKVE. CDR3 length: 16 residues. The sequenced CDR3 bases are TGTGCCAGCTCTCTCGTCCAGGGGGTGGTCAACGAAAGATTATTT. Its translation: CASSLVQGVVNERLF. In full, the CDR3 is CASSLVQGVVNERLFF.

The count of this clone is one. The gene names given are mouse names. The read ends 1 residue before the CDR3 terminus; that terminus is restored from the germline J gene. Within the sample, other DNA sequences also encode this same CDR3. The V call is TRBV26, the J call TRBJ1-2, with a tentative D call TRBD1 (6 bases). This CDR3 spans 13 amino acids. Per germline, CDR1 KGHPV and CDR2 FQNQEV (reference sequence). V was pared by 4 bases and J by 2 bases, with 8 bases between. CDR3 loop: CASSRQGNSDYTF. The sequenced CDR3 bases are TGTGCCAGCAGTCGGCAGGGGAACTCCGACTACACC.

Comments on this clone: This likely came from a read error, as a far larger clone is one base away. Germline and genes: mouse. The DNA ends 1 residue before the CDR3 does, and the rest of the CDR3 is filled in from the germline J gene. The same CDR3 can be traced to other DNA sequences in this sample. This chain uses TRBV4 with TRBJ2-5, with 14 bases lining up with TRBD2. The CDR3 runs 16 residues. Germline V gene sequence: CDR1 LGHDT, CDR2 YNNKQL (reference sequence). The CDR3 reads CASSPGTGGAQDTQYF. The covered CDR3 bases are TGCGCCAGCAGCCCCGGGACTGGGGGGGCCCAAGACACCCAGTAC. The whole variable domain, filled in from reference TRBV4 and TRBJ2-5, reads ETAVFQTPNYHVTQVGNEVSFNCKQTLGHDTMYWYKQDSKKLLKIMFSYNNKQLIVNETVPRRFSPQSSDKAHLNLRIKSVEPEDSAVYLCASSPGTGGAQDTQYFGPGTRLLVL.

The sample holds a few counts of this clone. Gene names are mouse gene names. Read sequence stops 1 residue before the CDR3 end, and the germline J gene provides the missing end. The V and J genes are TRBV3 and TRBJ2-4; 10 positions match TRBD2. The J segment lost 5 bases and the V segment lost 5 bases, leaving 4 bases of the junction unmatched. CDR3 length equals 14 residues. Germline V gene sequence: CDR1 SNHLY, CDR2 FYNGKV (reference sequence). CDR3: CASSPGLGINTLYF. The sequenced CDR3 bases are TGTGCCAGCAGCCCGGGACTGGGGATAAACACCTTGTAC.

This clone was seen a few times. Gene names are mouse gene names. The read terminates 1 residue ahead of where the CDR3 ends, so the germline J gene completes it. The rearrangement uses TRBV20 and TRBJ1-2, with D perhaps matching TRBD1 (6 bases). The CDR3 loop spans 15 amino acids. Deletions cut 0 bases from V and 0 bases from J, with 11 bases between. CDR1 GFQATS and CDR2 STVNSAI come from the germline V gene. The part of the CDR3 DNA that was read is TGTGGTGCTAGGGACCGGGACACCGCAAACTCCGACTACACC. This translates into CGARDRDTANSDYT. The complete CDR3 sequence is CGARDRDTANSDYTF.

This clone has only a few counts. The gene symbols are mouse symbols. The CDR3 is cut off 1 residue early in the read; its end comes from the germline J gene. V usage is TRBV26 and J usage is TRBJ2-4; perhaps TRBD1 as D (6 bases). Germline V gives CDR1 KGHPV, CDR2 FQNQEV (reference sequence). This CDR3 contains 14 residues. V was shortened by 4 bases and J by 5 bases, with 13 bases between the two germline ends. The CDR3 loop is CASSPTGRGNTLYF. The sequenced CDR3 bases are TGTGCCAGCAGTCCCACAGGGAGAGGAAACACCTTGTAC.

There are a few counts of this clone. Genes here carry mouse names. The sequence runs out 1 residue before the end of the CDR3; the remainder is reconstructed from the germline J gene. The V call is TRBV29, the J call TRBJ2-7; D call uncertain. Germline values: CDR1 MSHET, CDR2 SYDVDS. The CDR3 has 12 amino acids. Deletions cut 2 bases from V and 6 bases from J, with 8 bases between. The CDR3 reads CASSLRRVEQYF. Incomplete CDR3 DNA: TGTGCTAGCAGTTTAAGGAGGGTTGAACAGTAC.

This clone was counted only a few times. Each gene name is a mouse one. The read is 1 residue too short to cover the CDR3 end, so that end is filled in from the germline J gene. This chain links TRBV12-1 with TRBJ2-4; TRBD2 matches at 9 bases. The CDR3 has 13 residues. The V segment lost 3 bases and the J segment 6 bases; nucleotides outside the gene matches: 3. The V gene's germline CDR1 is SGHSN and CDR2 HYEKVE. CDR3 bases read: TGTGCCAGCTCTTACGGACTGGGGAACACCTTGTAC. Protein: CASSYGLGNTLY. The CDR3, in full, reads CASSYGLGNTLYF.